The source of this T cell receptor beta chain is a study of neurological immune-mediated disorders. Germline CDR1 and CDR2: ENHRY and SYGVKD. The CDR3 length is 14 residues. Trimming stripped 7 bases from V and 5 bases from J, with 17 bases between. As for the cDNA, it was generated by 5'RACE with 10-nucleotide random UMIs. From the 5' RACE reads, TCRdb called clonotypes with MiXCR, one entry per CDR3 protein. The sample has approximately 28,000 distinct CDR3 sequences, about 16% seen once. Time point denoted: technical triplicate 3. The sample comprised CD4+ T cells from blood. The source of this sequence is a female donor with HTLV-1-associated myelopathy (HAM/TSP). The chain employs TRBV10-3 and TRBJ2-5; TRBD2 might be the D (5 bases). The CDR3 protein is CAIKKRAEEETQYF. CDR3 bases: TGTGCCATCAAGAAACGAGCGGAGGAGGAGACCCAGTACTTC.